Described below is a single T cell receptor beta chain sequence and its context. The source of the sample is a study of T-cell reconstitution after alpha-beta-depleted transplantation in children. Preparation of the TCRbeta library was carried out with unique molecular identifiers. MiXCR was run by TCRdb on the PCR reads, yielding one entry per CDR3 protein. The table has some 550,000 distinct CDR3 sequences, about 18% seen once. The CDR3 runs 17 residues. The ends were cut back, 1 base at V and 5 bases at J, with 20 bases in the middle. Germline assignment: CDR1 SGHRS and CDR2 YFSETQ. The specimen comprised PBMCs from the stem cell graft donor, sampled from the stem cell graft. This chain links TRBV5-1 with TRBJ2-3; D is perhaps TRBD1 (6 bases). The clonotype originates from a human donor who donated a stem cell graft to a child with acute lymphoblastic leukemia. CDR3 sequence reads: CASSLTGTRPMVDTQYF. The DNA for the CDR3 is TGCGCCAGCAGCTTGACCGGGACAAGGCCTATGGTAGATACGCAGTATTTT.